The table lists the clone carrying this T cell receptor (beta chain) with a few counts. Its antigen is still unknown. TCRdb redid the calling of the 5' RACE reads with MiXCR, one entry per CDR3 protein. The profile shows about 250,000 distinct CDR3 sequences, more than 9% of them singletons. Germline V CDR1 and CDR2: SEHNR, FQNEAQ (reference sequence). The CDR3 is 16 amino acids. Germline trimming cut 5 bases from V and 1 base from J; bases unmatched to any gene: 8. The data originate from a study of CD8 T cells in ankylosing spondylitis. Findings and caveats of the study: Reportedly, significant enrichment of disease-linked clones occurred in matched ankylosing spondylitis synovial fluid. Some of the motif variants had earlier been found in reactive arthritis patients' fluid and blood. Apparently characteristic of ankylosing spondylitis blood was a TCR beta motif (about eight highly homologous variants).

The TCR sequence derives from a male donor with ankylosing spondylitis or in good health (not recorded which). The chain is built from TRBV7-9 and TRBJ2-5; 9 bases are a match to TRBD2. Sequenced: blood, either unsorted or a sorted T cell fraction (not recorded which). For the CDR3, the DNA is TGTGCCAGCAGCCCTACTCGACTAGCGGCCCAAGAGACCCAGTACTTC. Translation: CASSPTRLAAQETQYF.